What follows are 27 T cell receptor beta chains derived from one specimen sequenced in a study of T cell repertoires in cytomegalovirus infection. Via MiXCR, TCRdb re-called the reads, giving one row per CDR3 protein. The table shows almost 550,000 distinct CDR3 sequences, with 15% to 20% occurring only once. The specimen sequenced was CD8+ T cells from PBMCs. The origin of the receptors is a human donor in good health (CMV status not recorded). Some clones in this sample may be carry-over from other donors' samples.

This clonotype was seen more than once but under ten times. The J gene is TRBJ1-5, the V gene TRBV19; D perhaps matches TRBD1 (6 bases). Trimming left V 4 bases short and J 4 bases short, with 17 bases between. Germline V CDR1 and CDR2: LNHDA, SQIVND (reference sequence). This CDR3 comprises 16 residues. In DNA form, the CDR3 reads TGTGCCAGTAGTAAGATGGGGGGGCGGAAAAATCAGCCCCAGCATTTT. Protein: CASSKMGGRKNQPQHF.

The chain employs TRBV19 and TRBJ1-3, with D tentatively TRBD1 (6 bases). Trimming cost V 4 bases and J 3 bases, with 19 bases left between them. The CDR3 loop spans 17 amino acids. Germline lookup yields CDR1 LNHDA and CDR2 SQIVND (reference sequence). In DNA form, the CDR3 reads TGTGCCAGTAGTACCCTTTTTGACAGGAGCCTTGGAAACACCATATATTTT. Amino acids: CASSTLFDRSLGNTIYF.

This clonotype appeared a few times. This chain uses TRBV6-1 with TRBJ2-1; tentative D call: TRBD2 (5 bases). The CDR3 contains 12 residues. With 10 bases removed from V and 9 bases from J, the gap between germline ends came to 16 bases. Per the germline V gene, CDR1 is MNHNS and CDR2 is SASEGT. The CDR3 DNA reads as TGTGCCACCCCCGCCAAAGGAGGTGAGCAGTTCTTC. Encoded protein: CATPAKGGEQFF.

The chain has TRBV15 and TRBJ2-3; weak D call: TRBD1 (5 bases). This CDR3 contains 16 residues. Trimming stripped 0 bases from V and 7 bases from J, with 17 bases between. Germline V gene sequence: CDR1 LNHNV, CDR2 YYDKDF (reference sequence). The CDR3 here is CATSRDRFSVGHTQYF. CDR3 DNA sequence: TGTGCCACCAGCAGAGATCGGTTTTCGGTGGGGCATACGCAGTATTTT.

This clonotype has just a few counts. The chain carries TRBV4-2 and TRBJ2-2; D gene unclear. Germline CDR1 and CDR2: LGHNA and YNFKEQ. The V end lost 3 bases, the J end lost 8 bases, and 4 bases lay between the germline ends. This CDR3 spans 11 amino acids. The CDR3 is CASSQWGELFF. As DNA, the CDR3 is TGTGCCAGCAGCCAGTGGGGGGAGCTGTTTTTT.

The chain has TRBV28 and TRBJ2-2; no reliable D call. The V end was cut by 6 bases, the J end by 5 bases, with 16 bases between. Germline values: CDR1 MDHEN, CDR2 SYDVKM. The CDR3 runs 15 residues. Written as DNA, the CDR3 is TGTGCCAGCAGCTGGGATTTAGCCAGGACCGGGGAGCTGTTTTTT. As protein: CASSWDLARTGELFF.

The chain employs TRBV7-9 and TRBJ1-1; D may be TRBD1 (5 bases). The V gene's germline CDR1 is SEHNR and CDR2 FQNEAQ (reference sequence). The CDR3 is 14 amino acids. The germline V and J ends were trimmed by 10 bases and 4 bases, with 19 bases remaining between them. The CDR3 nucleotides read TGTGCCACCTTTTACGAGTCGGGGGTCACTGAAGCTTTCTTT. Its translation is CATFYESGVTEAFF.

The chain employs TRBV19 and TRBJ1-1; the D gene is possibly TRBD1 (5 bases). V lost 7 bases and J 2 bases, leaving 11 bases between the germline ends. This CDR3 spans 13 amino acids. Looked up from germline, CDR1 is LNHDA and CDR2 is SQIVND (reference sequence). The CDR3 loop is CASTLGTNTEAFF. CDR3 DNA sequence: TGTGCCAGTACTCTAGGGACCAACACTGAAGCTTTCTTT. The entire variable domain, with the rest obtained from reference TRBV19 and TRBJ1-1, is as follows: DGGITQSPKYLFRKEGQNVTLSCEQNLNHDAMYWYRQDPGQGLRLIYYSQIVNDFQKGDIAEGYSVSREKKESFPLTVTSAQKNPTAFYLCASTLGTNTEAFFGQGTRLTVV.

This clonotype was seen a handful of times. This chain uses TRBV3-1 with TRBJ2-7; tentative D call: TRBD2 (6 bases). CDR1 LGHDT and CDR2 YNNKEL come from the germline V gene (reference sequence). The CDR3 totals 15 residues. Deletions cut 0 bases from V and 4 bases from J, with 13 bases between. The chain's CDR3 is CASSQESTSRYEQYF. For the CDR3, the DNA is TGTGCCAGCAGCCAAGAATCAACTAGCAGGTACGAGCAGTACTTC.

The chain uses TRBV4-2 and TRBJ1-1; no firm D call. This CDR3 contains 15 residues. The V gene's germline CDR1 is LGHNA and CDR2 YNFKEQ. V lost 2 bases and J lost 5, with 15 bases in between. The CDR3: CASSQFDTGGTEAFF. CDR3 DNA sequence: TGTGCCAGCAGCCAATTCGACACGGGTGGTACTGAAGCTTTCTTT.

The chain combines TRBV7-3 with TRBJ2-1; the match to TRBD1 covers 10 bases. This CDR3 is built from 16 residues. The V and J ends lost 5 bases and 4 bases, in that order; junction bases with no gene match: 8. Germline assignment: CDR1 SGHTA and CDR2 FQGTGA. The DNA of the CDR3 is TGTGCCAGCAGCGCCCGACAGGGGGCGAGATACAATGAGCAGTTCTTC. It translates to CASSARQGARYNEQFF. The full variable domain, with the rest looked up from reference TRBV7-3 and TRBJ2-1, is GAGVSQTPSNKVTEKGKYVELRCDPISGHTALYWYRQSLGQGPEFLIYFQGTGAADDSGLPNDRFFAVRPEGSVSTLKIQRTERGDSAVYLCASSARQGARYNEQFFGPGTRLTVL.

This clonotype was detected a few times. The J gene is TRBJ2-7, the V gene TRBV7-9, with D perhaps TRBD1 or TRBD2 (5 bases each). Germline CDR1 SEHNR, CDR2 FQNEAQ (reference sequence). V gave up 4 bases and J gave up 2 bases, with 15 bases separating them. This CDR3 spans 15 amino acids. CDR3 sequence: CASSSPRDGAYEQYF. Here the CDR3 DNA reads TGTGCCAGCAGCTCCCCTAGGGACGGGGCCTACGAGCAGTACTTC.

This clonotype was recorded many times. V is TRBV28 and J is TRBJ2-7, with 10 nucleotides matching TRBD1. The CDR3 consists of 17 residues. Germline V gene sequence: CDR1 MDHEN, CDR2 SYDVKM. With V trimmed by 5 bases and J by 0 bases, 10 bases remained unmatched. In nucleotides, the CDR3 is TGTGCCAGCAGTCCGGGACAGGGGACGGATACCTCCTACGAGCAGTACTTC. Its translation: CASSPGQGTDTSYEQYF.

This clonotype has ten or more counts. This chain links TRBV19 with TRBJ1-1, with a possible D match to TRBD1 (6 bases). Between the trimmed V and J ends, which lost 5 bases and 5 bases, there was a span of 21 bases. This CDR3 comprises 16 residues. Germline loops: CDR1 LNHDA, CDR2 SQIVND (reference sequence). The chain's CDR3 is CASSSTGFGGETEAFF. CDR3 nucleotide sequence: TGTGCCAGTAGTTCCACCGGTTTCGGGGGCGAGACTGAAGCTTTCTTT.

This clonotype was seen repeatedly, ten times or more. CDR3 bases: TGTGCCAGCAGCCTTCGAGCACAGAGGGAAAAACTGTTTTTT. Translation: CASSLRAQREKLFF. The rearrangement uses TRBV11-2 and TRBJ1-4; no reliable D call. Germline CDR1 and CDR2: SGHAT and FQNNGV. The CDR3 loop spans 14 amino acids. Trimming cost V 5 bases and J 8 bases, with 15 bases left between them.

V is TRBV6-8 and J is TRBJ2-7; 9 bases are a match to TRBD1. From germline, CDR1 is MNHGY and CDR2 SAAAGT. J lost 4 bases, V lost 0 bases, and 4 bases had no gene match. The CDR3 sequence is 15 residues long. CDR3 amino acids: CASSYSGDRVYEQYF. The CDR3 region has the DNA TGTGCCAGCAGTTACTCGGGGGACAGGGTATACGAGCAGTACTTC.

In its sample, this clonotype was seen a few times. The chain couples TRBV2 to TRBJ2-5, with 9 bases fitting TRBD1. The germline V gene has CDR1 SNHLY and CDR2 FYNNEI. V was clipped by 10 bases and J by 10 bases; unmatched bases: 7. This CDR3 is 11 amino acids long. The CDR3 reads CATYGTGSQYF. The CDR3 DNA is TGTGCCACCTACGGGACAGGGAGCCAGTACTTC.

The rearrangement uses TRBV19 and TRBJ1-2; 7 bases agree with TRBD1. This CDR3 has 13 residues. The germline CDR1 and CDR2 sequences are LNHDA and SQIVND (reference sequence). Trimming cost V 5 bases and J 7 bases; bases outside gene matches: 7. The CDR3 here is CASSVDRDRGYTF. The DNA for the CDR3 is TGTGCCAGTAGTGTTGACAGGGATCGTGGCTACACCTTC. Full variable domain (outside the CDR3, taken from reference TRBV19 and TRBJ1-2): DGGITQSPKYLFRKEGQNVTLSCEQNLNHDAMYWYRQDPGQGLRLIYYSQIVNDFQKGDIAEGYSVSREKKESFPLTVTSAQKNPTAFYLCASSVDRDRGYTFGSGTRLTVV.

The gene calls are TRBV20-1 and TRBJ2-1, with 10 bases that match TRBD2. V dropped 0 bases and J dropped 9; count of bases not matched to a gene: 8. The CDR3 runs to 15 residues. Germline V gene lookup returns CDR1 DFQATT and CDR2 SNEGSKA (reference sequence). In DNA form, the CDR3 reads TGCAGTGCTAGAGATCTAGCGGGGGTACGGGGTGAGCAGTTCTTC. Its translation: CSARDLAGVRGEQFF.

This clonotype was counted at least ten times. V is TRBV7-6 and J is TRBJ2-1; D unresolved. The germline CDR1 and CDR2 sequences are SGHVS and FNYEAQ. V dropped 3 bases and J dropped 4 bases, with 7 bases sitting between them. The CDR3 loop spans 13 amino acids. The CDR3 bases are TGTGCCAGCAGCTTGGCGCTTTACAATGAGCAGTTCTTC. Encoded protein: CASSLALYNEQFF.

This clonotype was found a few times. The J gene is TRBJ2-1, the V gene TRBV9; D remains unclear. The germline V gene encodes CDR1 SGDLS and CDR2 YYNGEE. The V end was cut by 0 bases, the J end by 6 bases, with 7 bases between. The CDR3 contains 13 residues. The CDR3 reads CASSVGRFNEQFF. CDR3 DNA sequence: TGTGCCAGCAGCGTAGGAAGATTCAATGAGCAGTTCTTC.

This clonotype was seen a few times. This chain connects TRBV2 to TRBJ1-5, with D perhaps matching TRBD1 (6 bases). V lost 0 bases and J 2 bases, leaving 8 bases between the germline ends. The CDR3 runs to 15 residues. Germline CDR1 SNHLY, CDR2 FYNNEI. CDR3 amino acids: CASSEAGAGNQPQHF. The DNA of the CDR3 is TGTGCCAGCAGTGAAGCGGGGGCTGGCAATCAGCCCCAGCATTTT.

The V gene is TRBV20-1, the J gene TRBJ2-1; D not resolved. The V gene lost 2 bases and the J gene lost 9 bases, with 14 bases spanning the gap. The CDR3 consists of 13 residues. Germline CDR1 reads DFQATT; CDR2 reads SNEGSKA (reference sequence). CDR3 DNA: TGCAGTGCTAGAAGGAGTAGAGACGGTGAGCAGTTCTTC. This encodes CSARRSRDGEQFF.

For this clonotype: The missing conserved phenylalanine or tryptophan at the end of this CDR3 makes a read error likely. The CDR3: CASSPLQDRLSYGYTL. The DNA for the CDR3 is TGTGCCAGCAGTCCCCTGCAGGACAGGCTGAGCTATGGCTACACCTTA. The chain joins TRBV27 to TRBJ1-2, with TRBD1 matching over 7 bases. Germline V gene lookup returns CDR1 MNHEY and CDR2 SMNVEV (reference sequence). This CDR3 spans 16 amino acids. Trimming cost V 5 bases and J 4 bases; bases outside gene matches: 13.

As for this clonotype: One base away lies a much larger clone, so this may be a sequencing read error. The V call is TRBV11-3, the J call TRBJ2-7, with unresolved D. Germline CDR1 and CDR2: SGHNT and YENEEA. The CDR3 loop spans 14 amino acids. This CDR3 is CASSLRGHTYEQHF. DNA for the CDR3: TGTGCCAGCAGCCTGCGAGGCCATACCTACGAGCAGCACTTC.

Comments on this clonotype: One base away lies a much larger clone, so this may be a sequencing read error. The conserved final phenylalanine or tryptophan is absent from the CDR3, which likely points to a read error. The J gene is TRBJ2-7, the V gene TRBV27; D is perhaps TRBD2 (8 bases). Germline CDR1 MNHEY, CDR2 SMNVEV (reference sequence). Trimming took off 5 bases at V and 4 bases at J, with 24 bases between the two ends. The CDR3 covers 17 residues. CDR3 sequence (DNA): TGTGCCAGCAGTCCCCCGGGGGGGTCGGGACAGATTTACGAGCAGTACTTA. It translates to CASSPPGGSGQIYEQYL.

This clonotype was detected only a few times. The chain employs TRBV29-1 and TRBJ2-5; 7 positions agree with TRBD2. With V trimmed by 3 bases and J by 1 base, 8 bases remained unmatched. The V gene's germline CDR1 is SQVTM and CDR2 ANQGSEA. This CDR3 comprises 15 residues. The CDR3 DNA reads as TGCAGCGTTGAGGGGTGGGAGGGTCCCCAAGAGACCCAGTACTTC. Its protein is CSVEGWEGPQETQYF. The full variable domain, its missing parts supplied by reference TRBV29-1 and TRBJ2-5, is SAVISQKPSRDICQRGTSLTIQCQVDSQVTMMFWYRQQPGQSLTLIATANQGSEATYESGFVIDKFPISRPNLTFSTLTVSNMSPEDSSIYLCSVEGWEGPQETQYFGPGTRLLVL.